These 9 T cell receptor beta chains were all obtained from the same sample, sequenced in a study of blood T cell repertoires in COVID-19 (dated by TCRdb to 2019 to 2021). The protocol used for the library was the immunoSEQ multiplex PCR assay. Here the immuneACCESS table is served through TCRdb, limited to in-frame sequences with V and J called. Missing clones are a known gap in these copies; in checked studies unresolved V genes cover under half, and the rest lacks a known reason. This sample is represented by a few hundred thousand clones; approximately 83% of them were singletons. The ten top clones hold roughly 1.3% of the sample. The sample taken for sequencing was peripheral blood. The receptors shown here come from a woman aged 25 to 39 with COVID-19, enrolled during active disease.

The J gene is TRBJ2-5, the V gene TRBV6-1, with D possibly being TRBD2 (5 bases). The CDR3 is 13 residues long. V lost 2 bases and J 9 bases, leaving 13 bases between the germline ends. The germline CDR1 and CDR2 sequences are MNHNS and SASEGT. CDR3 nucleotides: TGTGCCAGCAGTGAACAGTCCGAGGGTTCCCAGTACTTC. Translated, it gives CASSEQSEGSQYF.

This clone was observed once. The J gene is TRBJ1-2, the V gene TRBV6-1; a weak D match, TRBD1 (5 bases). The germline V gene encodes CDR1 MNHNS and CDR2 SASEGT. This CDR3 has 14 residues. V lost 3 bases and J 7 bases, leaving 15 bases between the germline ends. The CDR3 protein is CASSDSSGFGGYTF. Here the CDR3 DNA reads TGTGCCAGCAGTGATTCATCAGGGTTTGGTGGCTACACCTTC.

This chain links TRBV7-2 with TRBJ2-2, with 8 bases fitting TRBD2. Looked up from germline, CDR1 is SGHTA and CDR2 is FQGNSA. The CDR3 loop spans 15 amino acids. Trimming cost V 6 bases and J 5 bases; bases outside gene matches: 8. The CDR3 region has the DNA TGTGCCAGCAGTCCTGGACTAGCTCTGACCGGGGAGCTGTTTTTT. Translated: CASSPGLALTGELFF.

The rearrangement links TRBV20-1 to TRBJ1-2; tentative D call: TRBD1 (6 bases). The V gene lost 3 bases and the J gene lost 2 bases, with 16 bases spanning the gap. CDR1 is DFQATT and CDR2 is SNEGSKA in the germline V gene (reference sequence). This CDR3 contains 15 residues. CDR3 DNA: TGCAGTGCTAGTCTAGGGGGGGCTTTAAACTATGGCTACACCTTC. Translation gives CSASLGGALNYGYTF.

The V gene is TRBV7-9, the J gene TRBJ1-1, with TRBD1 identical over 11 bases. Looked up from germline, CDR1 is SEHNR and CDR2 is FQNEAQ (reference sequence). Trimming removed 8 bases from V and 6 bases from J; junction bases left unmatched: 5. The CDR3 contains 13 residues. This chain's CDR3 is CASGGQGEAEAFF. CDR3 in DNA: TGTGCCAGCGGGGGACAGGGGGAGGCTGAAGCTTTCTTT.

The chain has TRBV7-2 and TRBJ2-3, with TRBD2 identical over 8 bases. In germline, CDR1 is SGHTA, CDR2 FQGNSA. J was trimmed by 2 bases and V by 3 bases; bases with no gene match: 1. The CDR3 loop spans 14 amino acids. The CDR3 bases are TGTGCCAGCAGCTTTAGCGGGGCCACAGATACGCAGTATTTT. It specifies CASSFSGATDTQYF.

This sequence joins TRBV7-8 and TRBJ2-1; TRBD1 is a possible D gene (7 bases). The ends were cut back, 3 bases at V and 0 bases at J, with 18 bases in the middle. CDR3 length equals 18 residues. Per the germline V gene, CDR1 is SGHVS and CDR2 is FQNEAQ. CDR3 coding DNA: TGTGCCAGCAGCTTGACCTTACCGGGGGACAGCTCCTACAATGAGCAGTTCTTC. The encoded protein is CASSLTLPGDSSYNEQFF.

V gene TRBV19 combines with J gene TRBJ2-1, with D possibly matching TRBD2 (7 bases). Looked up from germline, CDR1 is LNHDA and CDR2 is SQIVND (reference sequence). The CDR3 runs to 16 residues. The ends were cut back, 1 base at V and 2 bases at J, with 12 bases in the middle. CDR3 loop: CASSIGPRGPYNEQFF. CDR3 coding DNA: TGTGCCAGTAGTATAGGCCCGCGGGGGCCCTACAATGAGCAGTTCTTC.

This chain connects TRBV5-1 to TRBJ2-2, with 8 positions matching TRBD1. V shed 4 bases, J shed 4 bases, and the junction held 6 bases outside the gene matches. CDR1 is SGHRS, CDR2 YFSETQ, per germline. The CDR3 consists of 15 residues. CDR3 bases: TGCGCCAGCAGCATAGGACAGGGAGGCACCGGGGAGCTGTTTTTT. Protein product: CASSIGQGGTGELFF.